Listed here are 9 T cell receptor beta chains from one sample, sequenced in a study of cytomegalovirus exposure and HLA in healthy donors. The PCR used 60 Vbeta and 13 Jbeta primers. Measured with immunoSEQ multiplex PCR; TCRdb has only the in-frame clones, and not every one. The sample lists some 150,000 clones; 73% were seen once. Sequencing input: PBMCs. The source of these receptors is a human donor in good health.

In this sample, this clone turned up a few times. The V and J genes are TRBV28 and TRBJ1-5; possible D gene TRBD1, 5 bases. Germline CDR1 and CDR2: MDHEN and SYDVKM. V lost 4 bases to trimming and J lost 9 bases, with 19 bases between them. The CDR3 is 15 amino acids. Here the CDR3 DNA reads TGTGCCAGCAGTTCCCCGGGGGAGGGGCAGTGGCCCCAGCATTTT. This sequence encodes CASSSPGEGQWPQHF.

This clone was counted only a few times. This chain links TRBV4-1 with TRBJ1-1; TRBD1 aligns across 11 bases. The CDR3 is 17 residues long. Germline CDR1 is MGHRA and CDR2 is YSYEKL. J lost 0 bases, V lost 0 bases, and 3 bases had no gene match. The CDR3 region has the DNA TGCGCCAGCAGCCAAGAAGGACAGGGGGCTGTGAACACTGAAGCTTTCTTT. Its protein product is CASSQEGQGAVNTEAFF.

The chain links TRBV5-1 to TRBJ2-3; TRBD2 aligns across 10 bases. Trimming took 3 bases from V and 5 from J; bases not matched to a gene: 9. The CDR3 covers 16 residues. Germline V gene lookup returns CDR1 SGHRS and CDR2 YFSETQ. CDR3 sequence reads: CASSSNSGGTRDTQYF. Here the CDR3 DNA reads TGCGCCAGCAGCTCCAATAGCGGGGGGACACGAGATACGCAGTATTTT.

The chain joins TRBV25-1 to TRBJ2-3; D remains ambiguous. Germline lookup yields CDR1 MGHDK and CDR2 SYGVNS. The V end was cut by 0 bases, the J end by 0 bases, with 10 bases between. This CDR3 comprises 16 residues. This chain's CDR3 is CASSEYFLTSTDTQYF. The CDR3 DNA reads TGTGCCAGCAGTGAATATTTCCTTACAAGCACAGATACGCAGTATTTT.

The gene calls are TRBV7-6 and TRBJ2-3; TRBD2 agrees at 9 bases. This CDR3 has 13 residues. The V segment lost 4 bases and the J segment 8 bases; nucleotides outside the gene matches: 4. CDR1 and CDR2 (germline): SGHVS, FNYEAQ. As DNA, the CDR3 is TGTGCCAGCAGCTCCCCGGGACTAGCTACGCAGTATTTT. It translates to CASSSPGLATQYF.

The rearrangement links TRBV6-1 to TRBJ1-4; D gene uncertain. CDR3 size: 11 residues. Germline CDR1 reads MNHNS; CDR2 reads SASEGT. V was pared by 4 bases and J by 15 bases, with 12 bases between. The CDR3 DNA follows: TGTGCCAGCAGTGGAGGGCACTTGGTGTTTTTT. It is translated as CASSGGHLVFF.

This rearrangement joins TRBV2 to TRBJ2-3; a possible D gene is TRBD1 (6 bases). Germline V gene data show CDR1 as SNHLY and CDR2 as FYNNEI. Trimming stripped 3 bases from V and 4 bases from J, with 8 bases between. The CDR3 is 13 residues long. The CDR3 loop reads CASSDGGADTQYF. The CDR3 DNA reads TGTGCCAGCAGTGATGGGGGCGCAGATACGCAGTATTTT.

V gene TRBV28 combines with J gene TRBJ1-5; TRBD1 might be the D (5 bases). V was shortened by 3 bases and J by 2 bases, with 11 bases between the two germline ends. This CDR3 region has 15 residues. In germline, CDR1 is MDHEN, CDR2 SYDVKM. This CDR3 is CASSFLEGGNQPQHF. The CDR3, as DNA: TGTGCCAGCAGTTTTCTAGAAGGGGGCAATCAGCCCCAGCATTTT.

Here the CDR3 DNA reads TGTGCCAGCAGTGACCCCTCGGGGACAGGGGTGGCCTACGAGCAGTACTTC. Its protein is CASSDPSGTGVAYEQYF. The rearrangement uses TRBV25-1 and TRBJ2-7, with 10 bases lining up with TRBD1. Trimming took 3 bases from V and 2 from J; bases not matched to a gene: 10. The CDR3 runs 17 residues. Germline values: CDR1 MGHDK, CDR2 SYGVNS.